Listed below are T cell receptor beta chains from one sample, sequenced in a study of T cells in Graves' hyperthyroidism and ophthalmopathy. Each CDR3 protein gets one entry after TCRdb re-called the multiplex PCR reads with MiXCR. The sample yields 600,000 to 750,000 distinct CDR3 sequences, approximately 15% seen once. The sample consisted of blood. The receptors stem from a man aged 50 to 60 with Graves' hyperthyroidism. Each CDR3 is given with its conserved first and last residue. The order of the fields is CDR3 DNA, CDR3 protein, D gene, V gene, clone size, J gene. D genes are given only for firm matches. Expanded clones are given a class, and other clones once, few, many or no size at all.

DNA: TGTGCCAGCACCGGGACTAGCGGGAGGGCCGGCACCGGGGAGCTGTTTTTT; CDR3: CASTGTSGRAGTGELFF; D: TRBD2; V: TRBV7-2; size: few; J: TRBJ2-2
DNA: TGTGCCAGTAGTACGGACCGGTATAATTCACCCCTCCACTTT; CDR3: CASSTDRYNSPLHF; D: .; V: TRBV19; size: few; J: TRBJ1-6
DNA: TGTGCCAGCAGTCTGACCCCTTACAATGAGCAGTTCTTC; CDR3: CASSLTPYNEQFF; D: .; V: TRBV27; size: .; J: TRBJ2-1
DNA: TGCAGAGGAAGCGGGAAATATTACAATGAGCAGGTCTTC; CDR3: CRGSGKYYNEQVF; D: TRBD2; V: TRBV20-1; size: .; J: TRBJ2-1
DNA: TGCAGCGTTGTTCGGTACAACAATGAGCAGTTCTTC; CDR3: CSVVRYNNEQFF; D: .; V: TRBV29-1; size: .; J: TRBJ2-1
DNA: TGTGCCAGCAGGCTAGGAGGGACTAGCGGGAGGGGCGGCGGGGAGCTGTTTTTT; CDR3: CASRLGGTSGRGGGELFF; D: TRBD2; V: TRBV7-2; size: many; J: TRBJ2-2
DNA: TGTGCCAGCAGCTTACAACAGGGGAATTCACCCCTCCACTTT; CDR3: CASSLQQGNSPLHF; D: TRBD1; V: TRBV7-2; size: many; J: TRBJ1-6
DNA: TGTGCCAGCAGCTTAGAGGGAACTCGGACCCCCCTCGAGCAGTACTTC; CDR3: CASSLEGTRTPLEQYF; D: .; V: TRBV7-2; size: few; J: TRBJ2-7
DNA: TGTGCCAGCAGTTTATTGATGTGGGATCCCACCGGGGAGCTGTTTTTT; CDR3: CASSLLMWDPTGELFF; D: .; V: TRBV12-3/TRBV12-4; size: few; J: TRBJ2-2
DNA: TGTGCCAGCAGCTTATTATCCGTTAGGGTAGCGGGAAGAAACACCGGGGAGCTGTTTTTT; CDR3: CASSLLSVRVAGRNTGELFF; D: TRBD2; V: TRBV7-6; size: .; J: TRBJ2-2
DNA: TGTGCCAGCAGTTTAACGTCGGGCGGGAGAACCGGGGAGCTGGTTTTT; CDR3: CASSLTSGGRTGELVF; D: TRBD2; V: TRBV28; size: .; J: TRBJ2-2
DNA: TGTGCCAGCGGCCGGGGGGCATACATGAACACTGAAGCTTTCTTT; CDR3: CASGRGAYMNTEAFF; D: .; V: TRBV7-2; size: many; J: TRBJ1-1
DNA: TGCGCCAGCAGCCAACTCAGGGGTGGAGAGCAGTACTTC; CDR3: CASSQLRGGEQYF; D: .; V: TRBV4-1; size: many; J: TRBJ2-7
DNA: TGTGCCACCCTATACGGGGGGACAGTAGATACGCAGTATTTT; CDR3: CATLYGGTVDTQYF; D: .; V: TRBV28; size: .; J: TRBJ2-3
DNA: TGTGCCAGTAGTACGGCGACAGGGTCCTACGAGCAGTACTTC; CDR3: CASSTATGSYEQYF; D: TRBD1; V: TRBV19; size: many; J: TRBJ2-7
DNA: TGTGCCAGCAGAGCCGGACAAAATCAGCCCCAGCATTTT; CDR3: CASRAGQNQPQHF; D: .; V: TRBV7-2; size: many; J: TRBJ1-5
DNA: TGCAGTGCTACCCAACCAAGCCAAGAGACCCAGTACTTC; CDR3: CSATQPSQETQYF; D: .; V: TRBV20-1; size: many; J: TRBJ2-5
DNA: TGTGCCAGCAGTTACTCCGGGACAGGGGCCGAGCAGTACTTC; CDR3: CASSYSGTGAEQYF; D: TRBD1; V: TRBV2; size: many; J: TRBJ2-7
DNA: TGTGCCAGCAGGCCGCCAGGGGGGACGAACACTGAAGCTTTCTTT; CDR3: CASRPPGGTNTEAFF; D: TRBD1; V: TRBV25-1; size: many; J: TRBJ1-1
DNA: TGTGCCAGCAGTAAAACAGGGGGCGGAATCCCTGGGGCCAACGTCCTGACTTTC; CDR3: CASSKTGGGIPGANVLTF; D: TRBD1; V: TRBV28; size: .; J: TRBJ2-6
DNA: TGTGCCAGCAGTTCGTCGGTTTTCTCCAACGAGCAGTACTTC; CDR3: CASSSSVFSNEQYF; D: .; V: TRBV28; size: .; J: TRBJ2-7
DNA: TGCGCCAGCAGCGACAGGGGTCAGTCCTACAATGAGCAGTTCTTC; CDR3: CASSDRGQSYNEQFF; D: TRBD1; V: TRBV5-1; size: .; J: TRBJ2-1
DNA: TGTGCCAGCAGTTACCTAACAGGGACCTCTGGGGCCAACGTCCTGACTTTC; CDR3: CASSYLTGTSGANVLTF; D: .; V: TRBV28; size: once; J: TRBJ2-6
DNA: TGTGCCAGCAGTTTATTGCTCAGGGGAGATGGGCAGACCCAGTACTTC; CDR3: CASSLLLRGDGQTQYF; D: .; V: TRBV28; size: many; J: TRBJ2-5